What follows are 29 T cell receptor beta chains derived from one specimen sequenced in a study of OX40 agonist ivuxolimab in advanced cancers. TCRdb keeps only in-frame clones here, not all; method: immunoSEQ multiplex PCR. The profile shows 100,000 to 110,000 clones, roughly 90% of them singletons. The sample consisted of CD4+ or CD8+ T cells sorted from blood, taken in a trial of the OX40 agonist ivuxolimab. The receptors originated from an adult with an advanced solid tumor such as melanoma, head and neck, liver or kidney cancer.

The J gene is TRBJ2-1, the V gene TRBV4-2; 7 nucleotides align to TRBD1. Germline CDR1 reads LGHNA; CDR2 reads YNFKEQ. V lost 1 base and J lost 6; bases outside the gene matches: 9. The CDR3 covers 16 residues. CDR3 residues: CASSQVGLGQRNEQFF. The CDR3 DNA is TGTGCCAGCAGCCAAGTGGGGCTGGGACAGCGCAATGAGCAGTTCTTC.

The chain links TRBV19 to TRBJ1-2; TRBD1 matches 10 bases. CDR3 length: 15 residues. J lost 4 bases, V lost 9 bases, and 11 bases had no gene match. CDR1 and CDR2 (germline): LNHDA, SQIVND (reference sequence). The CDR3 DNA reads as TGTGCCAGCTGGCCTTCCGGACAGGGGGGCTATGGCTACACCTTC. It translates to CASWPSGQGGYGYTF.

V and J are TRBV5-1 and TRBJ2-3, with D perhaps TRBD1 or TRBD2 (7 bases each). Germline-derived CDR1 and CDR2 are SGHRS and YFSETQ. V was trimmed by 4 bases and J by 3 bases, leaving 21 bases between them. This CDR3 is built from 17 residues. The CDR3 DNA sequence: TGCGCCAGCAGCCGCGGGGGACAGTATGGGGGTACAGATACGCAGTATTTT. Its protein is CASSRGGQYGGTDTQYF.

CDR3 region: CASSYGRSQGSYEQYF. Written as DNA, the CDR3 is TGTGCCAGCAGTTATGGAAGATCCCAGGGCTCCTACGAGCAGTACTTC. This rearrangement joins TRBV6-6 to TRBJ2-7, with D maybe TRBD1 (5 bases). Trimming left V 3 bases short and J 0 bases short, with 15 bases between. Germline values: CDR1 MNHNY, CDR2 SVGAGI (reference sequence). CDR3 length equals 16 residues.

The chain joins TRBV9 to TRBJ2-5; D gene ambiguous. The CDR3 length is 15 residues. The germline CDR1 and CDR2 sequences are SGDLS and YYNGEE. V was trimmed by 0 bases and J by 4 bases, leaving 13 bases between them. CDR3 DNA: TGTGCCAGCAGCGTAGGGCATCCCTCCTCAGAGACCCAGTACTTC. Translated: CASSVGHPSSETQYF.

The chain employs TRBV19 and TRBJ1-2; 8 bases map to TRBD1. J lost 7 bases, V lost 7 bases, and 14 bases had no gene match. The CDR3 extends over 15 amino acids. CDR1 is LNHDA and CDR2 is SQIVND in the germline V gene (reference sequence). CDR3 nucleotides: TGTGCCAGTATCCCAGGGCAGGGGGCAAGAGGTGGCTACACCTTC. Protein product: CASIPGQGARGGYTF.

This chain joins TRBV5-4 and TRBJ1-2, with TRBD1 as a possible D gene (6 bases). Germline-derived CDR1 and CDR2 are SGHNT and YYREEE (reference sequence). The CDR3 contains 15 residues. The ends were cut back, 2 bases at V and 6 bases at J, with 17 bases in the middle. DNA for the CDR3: TGTGCCAGCAGCTTAGACCCACAGGGATCCAATGGCTACACCTTC. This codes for CASSLDPQGSNGYTF. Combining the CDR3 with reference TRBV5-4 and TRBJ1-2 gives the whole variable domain ETGVTQSPTHLIKTRGQQVTLRCSSQSGHNTVSWYQQALGQGPQFIFQYYREEENGRGNFPPRFSGLQFPNYSSELNVNALELDDSALYLCASSLDPQGSNGYTFGSGTRLTVV.

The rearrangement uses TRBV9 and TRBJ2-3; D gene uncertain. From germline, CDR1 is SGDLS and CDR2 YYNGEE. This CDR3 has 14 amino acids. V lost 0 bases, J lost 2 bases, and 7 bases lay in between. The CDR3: CASSVAAHTDTQYF. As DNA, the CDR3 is TGTGCCAGCAGCGTAGCAGCGCACACAGATACGCAGTATTTT.

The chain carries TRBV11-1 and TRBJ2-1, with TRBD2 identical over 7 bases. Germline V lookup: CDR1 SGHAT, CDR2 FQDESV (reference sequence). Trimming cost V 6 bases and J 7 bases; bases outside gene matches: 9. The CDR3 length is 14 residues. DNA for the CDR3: TGTGCCAGCAGTATCCCGGGACTACCAAATGAGCAGTTCTTC. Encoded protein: CASSIPGLPNEQFF.

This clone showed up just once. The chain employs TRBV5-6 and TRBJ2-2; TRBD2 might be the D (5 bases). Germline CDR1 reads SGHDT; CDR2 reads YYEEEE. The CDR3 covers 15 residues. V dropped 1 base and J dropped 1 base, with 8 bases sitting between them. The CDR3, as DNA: TGTGCCAGCAGCTTGTTTGGGAGGAACACCGGGGAGCTGTTTTTT. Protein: CASSLFGRNTGELFF.

CDR3 DNA: TGTGCCAGCAGTGACCCGCGACGGGAGGAGTTCTTC. This sequence encodes CASSDPRREEFF. J is TRBJ2-1 and V is TRBV6-1, with 7 bases identical to TRBD2. The CDR3 totals 12 residues. The V gene end was trimmed by 3 bases and the J gene end by 14 bases; junction bases not matched to a gene: 7. Germline CDR1 MNHNS, CDR2 SASEGT.

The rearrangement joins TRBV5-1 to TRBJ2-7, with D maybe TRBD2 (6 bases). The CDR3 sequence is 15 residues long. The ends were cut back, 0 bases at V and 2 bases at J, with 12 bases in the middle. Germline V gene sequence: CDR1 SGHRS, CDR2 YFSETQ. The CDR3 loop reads CASSLAGRPAYEQYF. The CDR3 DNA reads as TGCGCCAGCAGCTTGGCAGGGAGGCCAGCCTACGAGCAGTACTTC.

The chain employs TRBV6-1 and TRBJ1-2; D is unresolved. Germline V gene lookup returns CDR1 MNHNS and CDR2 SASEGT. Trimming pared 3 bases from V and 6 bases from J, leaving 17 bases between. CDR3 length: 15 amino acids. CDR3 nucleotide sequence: TGTGCCAGCAGTGATTGGGGTACTCGGGCCGATGGCTACACCTTC. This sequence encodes CASSDWGTRADGYTF.

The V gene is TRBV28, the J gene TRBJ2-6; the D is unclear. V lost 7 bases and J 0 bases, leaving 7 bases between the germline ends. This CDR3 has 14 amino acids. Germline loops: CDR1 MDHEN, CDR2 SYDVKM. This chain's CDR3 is CASTRTSGANVLTF. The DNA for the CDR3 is TGTGCCAGCACCAGGACCTCTGGGGCCAACGTCCTGACTTTC.

In DNA form, the CDR3 reads TGTGCCAGCAGCAACCCGTCCCTTCAGCCCCAGCATTTT. Residues: CASSNPSLQPQHF. The chain is built from TRBV6-5 and TRBJ1-5; D is unresolved. The CDR3 consists of 13 residues. Germline V gene lookup returns CDR1 MNHEY and CDR2 SVGAGI. V dropped 6 bases and J dropped 6 bases, with 12 bases sitting between them.

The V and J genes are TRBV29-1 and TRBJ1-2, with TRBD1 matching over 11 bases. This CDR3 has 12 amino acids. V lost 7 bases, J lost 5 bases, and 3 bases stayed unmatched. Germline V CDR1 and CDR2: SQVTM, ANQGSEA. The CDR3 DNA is TGCAGCGCGGACAGGGGGCCATATGGCTACACCTTC. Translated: CSADRGPYGYTF. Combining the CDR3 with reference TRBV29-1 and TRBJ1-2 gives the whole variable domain SAVISQKPSRDICQRGTSLTIQCQVDSQVTMMFWYRQQPGQSLTLIATANQGSEATYESGFVIDKFPISRPNLTFSTLTVSNMSPEDSSIYLCSADRGPYGYTFGSGTRLTVV.

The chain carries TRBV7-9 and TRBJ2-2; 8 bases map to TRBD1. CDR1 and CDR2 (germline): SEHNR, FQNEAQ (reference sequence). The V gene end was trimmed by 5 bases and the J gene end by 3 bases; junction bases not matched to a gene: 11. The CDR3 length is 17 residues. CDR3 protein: CASSMPLRGQDTGELFF. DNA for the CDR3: TGTGCCAGCAGCATGCCCTTGCGGGGACAGGACACCGGGGAGCTGTTTTTT.

The CDR3 spells CASSLLAGAREQYF. For the CDR3, the DNA is TGTGCCAGCAGTTTACTAGCGGGAGCGAGGGAGCAGTACTTC. The chain has TRBV28 and TRBJ2-7; 10 bases are a match to TRBD2. Trimming at V came to 2 bases and at J to 7 bases, leaving 5 bases not matched to a gene. Looked up from germline, CDR1 is MDHEN and CDR2 is SYDVKM. The CDR3 covers 14 residues.

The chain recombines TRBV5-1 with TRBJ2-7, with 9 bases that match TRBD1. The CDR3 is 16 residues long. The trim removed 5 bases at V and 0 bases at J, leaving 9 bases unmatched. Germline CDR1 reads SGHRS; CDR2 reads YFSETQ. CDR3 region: CASRRPTGGGSYEQYF. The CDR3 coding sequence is TGCGCCAGCAGACGACCGACAGGGGGGGGCTCCTACGAGCAGTACTTC.

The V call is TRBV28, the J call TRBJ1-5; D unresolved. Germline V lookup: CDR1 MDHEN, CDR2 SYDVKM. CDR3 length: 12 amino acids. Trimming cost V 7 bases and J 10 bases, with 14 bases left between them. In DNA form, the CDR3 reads TGTGCCAGCACCGACGCGAGGGATCCCCAGCATTTT. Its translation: CASTDARDPQHF.

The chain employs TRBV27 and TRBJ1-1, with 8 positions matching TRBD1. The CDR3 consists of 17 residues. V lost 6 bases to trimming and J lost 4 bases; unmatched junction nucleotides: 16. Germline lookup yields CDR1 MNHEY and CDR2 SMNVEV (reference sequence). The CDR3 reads CASRSPMTGQGGTEAFF. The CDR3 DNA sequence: TGTGCCAGCAGATCCCCAATGACTGGACAGGGTGGCACTGAAGCTTTCTTT.

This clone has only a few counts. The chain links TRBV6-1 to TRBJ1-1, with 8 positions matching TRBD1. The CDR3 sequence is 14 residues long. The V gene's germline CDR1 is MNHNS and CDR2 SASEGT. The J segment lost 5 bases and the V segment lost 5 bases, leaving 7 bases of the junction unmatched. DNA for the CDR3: TGTGCCAGCAGTTCACAGGGGGGAGGGACTGAAGCTTTCTTT. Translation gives CASSSQGGGTEAFF.

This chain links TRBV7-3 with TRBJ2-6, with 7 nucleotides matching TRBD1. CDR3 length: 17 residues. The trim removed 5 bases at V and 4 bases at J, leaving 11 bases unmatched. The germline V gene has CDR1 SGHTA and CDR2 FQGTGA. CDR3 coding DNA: TGTGCCAGCAGCGCGGGCTACAGGGGCTCAGGGGCCAACGTCCTGACTTTC. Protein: CASSAGYRGSGANVLTF.

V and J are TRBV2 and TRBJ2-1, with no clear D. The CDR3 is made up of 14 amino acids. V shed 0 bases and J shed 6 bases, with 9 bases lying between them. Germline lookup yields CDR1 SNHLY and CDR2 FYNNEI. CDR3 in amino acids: CASSEAPQGNEQFF. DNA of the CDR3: TGTGCCAGCAGTGAAGCCCCACAAGGCAATGAGCAGTTCTTC.

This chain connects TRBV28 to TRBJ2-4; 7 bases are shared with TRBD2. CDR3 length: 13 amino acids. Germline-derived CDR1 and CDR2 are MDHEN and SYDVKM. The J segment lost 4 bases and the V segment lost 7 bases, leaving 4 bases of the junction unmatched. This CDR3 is CASTGLGKNIQYF. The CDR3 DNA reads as TGTGCCAGCACCGGACTAGGGAAAAACATTCAGTACTTC.

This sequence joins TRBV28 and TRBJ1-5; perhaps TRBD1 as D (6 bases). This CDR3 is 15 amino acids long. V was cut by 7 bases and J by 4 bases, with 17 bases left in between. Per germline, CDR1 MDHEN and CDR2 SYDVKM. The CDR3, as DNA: TGTGCCAGCAAGGTGGGGGGCAGGGCTAATCAGCCCCAGCATTTT. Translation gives CASKVGGRANQPQHF.

The CDR3 nucleotides read TGTGCCAGCAGCTCTGTGGGGCGGGCAGATACGCAGTATTTT. This sequence encodes CASSSVGRADTQYF. The chain uses TRBV5-6 and TRBJ2-3; D may match TRBD1 or TRBD2 (5 bases each). This CDR3 is 14 amino acids long. Trimming shortened V by 3 bases and J by 4 bases, and 12 bases separated the two germline ends. The V gene's germline CDR1 is SGHDT and CDR2 YYEEEE. The complete variable domain, with remaining parts taken from reference TRBV5-6 and TRBJ2-3, reads DAGVTQSPTHLIKTRGQQVTLRCSPKSGHDTVSWYQQALGQGPQFIFQYYEEEERQRGNFPDRFSGHQFPNYSSELNVNALLLGDSALYLCASSSVGRADTQYFGPGTRLTVL.

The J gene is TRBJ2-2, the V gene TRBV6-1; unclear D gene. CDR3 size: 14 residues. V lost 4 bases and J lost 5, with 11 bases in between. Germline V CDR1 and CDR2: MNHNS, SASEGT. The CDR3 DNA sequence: TGTGCCAGCAGTGGGTGGGGAAGGACCGGGGAGCTGTTTTTT. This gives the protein CASSGWGRTGELFF.

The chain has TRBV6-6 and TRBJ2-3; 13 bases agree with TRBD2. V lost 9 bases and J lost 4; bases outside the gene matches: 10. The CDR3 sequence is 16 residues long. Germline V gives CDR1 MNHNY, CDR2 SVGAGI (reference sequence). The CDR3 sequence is CASGTSGRAGADTQYF. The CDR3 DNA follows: TGTGCCAGTGGTACTAGCGGGAGGGCCGGGGCAGATACGCAGTATTTT.